This T cell receptor beta chain is drawn from a study of blood T cell repertoires in COVID-19. For the study at large: The United States, Italy and Spain provided the acute and convalescent COVID-19 samples. T cells, B-cell-depleted T cells, or PBMCs provided the cDNA or gDNA that served as material.

How the authors handled the data: Amplification of reference gene primers provided the estimated nucleated cell counts. Sequenced by immunoSEQ multiplex PCR; TCRdb stores in-frame clones only, minus some. V, J and clone size reflect that table, while D and trimming were determined from the DNA. This repertoire shows roughly 62,000 clones, 70% to 85% found once; its top ten account for roughly 22%. The CDR3 loop spans 16 amino acids. Trimming cost V 2 bases and J 1 base; bases outside gene matches: 3. Germline-derived CDR1 and CDR2 are MNHEY and SMNVEV (reference sequence). This clone was observed once.

The receptor was isolated from a woman aged 80 or older with active or convalescent COVID-19. The genes are TRBV27 and TRBJ2-3, with 10 bases that match TRBD2. Sequencing was performed on peripheral blood. The CDR3 reads CASSLTAGGGTDTQYF. CDR3 nucleotides: TGTGCCAGCAGTTTAACAGCGGGGGGGGGCACAGATACGCAGTATTTT.